The rows below give T cell receptor beta chains drawn from one sample of a study of blood T cell repertoires in COVID-19. Sequenced by immunoSEQ multiplex PCR; TCRdb stores in-frame clones only, minus some. The sample consists of approximately 170,000 clones, around 90% of them appearing once. Sequenced: peripheral blood. Receptors originate from a man aged 55 to 69 with acute or convalescent COVID-19. Each CDR3 is given with its conserved first and last residue. Each record gives: V gene, J gene, clone size, D gene, CDR3 DNA, CDR3 protein. The D gene is left open where the match is weak. Clone size appears in some rows only: once, few, many, or a class for an expanded clone.

TRBV6-5,TRBJ2-7,-,TRBD2,TGTGCCAGCAGAGGCGGCGGGAGGATCTACGAGCAGTACTTC,CASRGGGRIYEQYF
TRBV5-1,TRBJ2-3,-,TRBD1,TGCGCCAGCAGACGCATCGGGACAGGCAGCACAGATACGCAGTATTTT,CASRRIGTGSTDTQYF
TRBV11-2,TRBJ2-3,-,TRBD2,TGTGCCAGCAGCTTAGCGGGAGGGGGCACAGATACGCAGTATTTT,CASSLAGGGTDTQYF
TRBV7-9,TRBJ1-1,few,TRBD1,TGTGCCAGCAGCACTATCGACAGGGGAACTGAAGCTTTCTTT,CASSTIDRGTEAFF
TRBV19,TRBJ2-2,-,-,TGTGCCAGTAGTATAGAGGGCCCGAACACCGGGGAGCTGTTTTTT,CASSIEGPNTGELFF
TRBV25-1,TRBJ1-1,-,-,TGTGCCAGCAGGTTGGGCTCTGAAGCTTTCTTT,CASRLGSEAFF
TRBV6-6,TRBJ2-5,-,-,TGTGCCAGCAGTTACTCCCCCGCGGGGAAGGAGACCCAGTACTTC,CASSYSPAGKETQYF
TRBV5-1,TRBJ2-2,-,-,TGCGCCAGCAGCTTGTCGCTACAGGGGAACACCGGGGAGCTGTTTTTT,CASSLSLQGNTGELFF
TRBV6-4,TRBJ1-5,-,-,TGTGCCGTCCCGGCGGGCAATCAGCCCCAGCATTTT,CAVPAGNQPQHF
TRBV9,TRBJ1-2,once,TRBD1,TGTGCCAGCAGCGTAGGACAGGGGGGAAGGTATGGCTACACCTTC,CASSVGQGGRYGYTF
TRBV28,TRBJ1-5,-,-,TGTGCCAGCAGTTTCCGGCCCCAGCATTTT,CASSFRPQHF
TRBV4-2,TRBJ2-5,-,TRBD2,TGTGCCAGCAGCCTAGGCTCCGGGACTAGCGGGCAGGGGGCAGAGACCCAGTACTTC,CASSLGSGTSGQGAETQYF
TRBV6-5,TRBJ1-2,-,-,TGTGCCAGCCTACAGAGGGGGACTAACTATGGCTACACCTTC,CASLQRGTNYGYTF
TRBV9,TRBJ1-2,-,-,TGTGCCAGCAGCCCAGGGGTACAGCCTAACTATGGCTACACCTTC,CASSPGVQPNYGYTF
TRBV27,TRBJ1-2,once,-,TGTGCCAGCAGACAGGGCCCCTATGGCTACACCTTC,CASRQGPYGYTF
TRBV3-1/TRBV3-2,TRBJ2-1,-,TRBD2,TGTGCCAGCAGCCGTTTTCTAGCGGGGACAGACAATGAGCAGTTCTTC,CASSRFLAGTDNEQFF
TRBV6-5,TRBJ1-1,-,TRBD1,TGTGCCAGCAGCCCCTTGACAGGGAAGAACACTGAAGCTTTCTTT,CASSPLTGKNTEAFF
TRBV5-1,TRBJ2-3,-,-,TGCGCCAGCAGCTTGGCCCCAGGGAGGACAGATACGCAGTATTTT,CASSLAPGRTDTQYF
TRBV29-1,TRBJ1-5,-,-,TGCAGCGTCGGGAATAGGCAGGATCAGCCCCAGCATTTT,CSVGNRQDQPQHF
TRBV7-3,TRBJ2-1,-,-,TGTGCCAGCAGCTCAAGCGGGTCCTACAATGAGCAGTTCTTC,CASSSSGSYNEQFF
TRBV5-4,TRBJ2-1,-,TRBD2,TGTGCCAGCAGCCTGGCCCCGGGGGGTTACAATGAGCAGTTCTTC,CASSLAPGGYNEQFF
TRBV14,TRBJ2-7,-,-,TGTGCCAGCAGCCCACAGGGTCGGGAGGCGGCCTACGAGCAGTACTTC,CASSPQGREAAYEQYF
TRBV10-3,TRBJ1-2,-,-,TGTGCCATCAGTGAGCAACAACGGGAAGGCTACACCTTC,CAISEQQREGYTF